This entry lists 2 T cell receptor beta chains sequenced from one sample in a study of blood T cell repertoires in COVID-19. Profiling relied on immunoSEQ multiplex PCR, and the TCRdb table lists in-frame clones only, not all of them. The data hold some 150,000 clones, with 65% to 90% observed a single time. Sequencing was carried out using peripheral blood. Source of these receptors: a man between 65 and 85 years old with acute or convalescent COVID-19.

The rearrangement uses TRBV6-5 and TRBJ1-5; the D is unclear. This CDR3 region has 12 residues. Germline CDR1 reads MNHEY; CDR2 reads SVGAGI. Trimming stripped 6 bases from V and 9 bases from J, with 12 bases between. The CDR3 protein is CASRVGSGPQHF. In DNA, the CDR3 is TGTGCCAGCAGGGTCGGCTCGGGGCCCCAGCATTTT.

The chain employs TRBV6-5 and TRBJ2-7; 9 bases are shared with TRBD1. Germline V gene data show CDR1 as MNHEY and CDR2 as SVGAGI. J gave up 0 bases and V 6 bases, and 3 bases lay outside the gene matches. CDR3 length: 14 residues. The CDR3 sequence: CASRDRGSSYEQYF. The DNA of the CDR3 is TGTGCCAGCAGAGACAGGGGGAGCTCCTACGAGCAGTACTTC.